The rows below give T cell receptor beta chains drawn from one sample of a study of cytomegalovirus exposure and HLA in healthy donors. Produced via immunoSEQ multiplex PCR; TCRdb's table is partial and in-frame only. This sample has 75,000 to 90,000 clones, with roughly 80% found just once. Sequences were obtained from PBMCs. All receptors come from a human donor in good health. Each CDR3 is given with its conserved first and last residue. The D gene is left open where the match is weak. Size is stated for part of the rows, as once, few or many counts, or as a class when the clone is expanded.

v_gene	d_gene	abundance	j_gene	CDR3aa	CDR3nt
TRBV29-1	TRBD2	once	TRBJ2-1	CSARAGPANNEQFF	TGCAGCGCCCGAGCGGGGCCGGCCAACAATGAGCAGTTCTTC
TRBV7-2	.	.	TRBJ2-7	CASSFEGTPYEQYF	TGTGCCAGCAGCTTTGAAGGGACACCCTACGAGCAGTACTTC
TRBV19	.	.	TRBJ1-5	CASSIGGGVQPQHF	TGTGCCAGTAGTATAGGGGGAGGGGTTCAGCCCCAGCATTTT
TRBV9	.	.	TRBJ1-2	CASSVVPGSGGYTF	TGTGCCAGCAGCGTAGTACCGGGGAGTGGTGGCTACACCTTC
TRBV6-5	.	.	TRBJ2-7	CASSYSNQRAYEQYF	TGTGCCAGCAGTTACTCGAACCAGAGGGCCTACGAGCAGTACTTC
TRBV1	.	.	TRBJ1-5	CTSSRRRVCNQPQHF	TGCACCAGCAGCCGGCGCAGGGTGTGCAATCAGCCCCAGCATTTT
TRBV19	.	.	TRBJ1-1	CASSGQSTEAFF	TGTGCCAGTAGTGGACAGTCCACTGAAGCTTTCTTT
TRBV5-1	.	few	TRBJ1-1	CASSFGGQNTEAFF	TGCGCCAGCAGCTTTGGGGGCCAGAACACTGAAGCTTTCTTT
TRBV5-6	.	.	TRBJ1-6	CASSFGGNNSPLHF	TGTGCCAGCAGCTTTGGAGGAAATAATTCACCCCTCCACTTT
TRBV4-2	TRBD1	few	TRBJ1-3	CASSQLLTGGPGNTIYF	TGTGCCAGCAGCCAACTTCTGACAGGGGGTCCTGGAAACACCATATATTTT
TRBV6-5	.	once	TRBJ1-1	CASRRDRRNTEAFF	TGTGCCAGCAGAAGAGACAGGCGGAACACTGAAGCTTTCTTT
TRBV6-5	TRBD1	.	TRBJ1-1	CASSRQGMNTEAFF	TGTGCCAGCAGTCGACAGGGGATGAACACTGAAGCTTTCTTT
TRBV12-5	TRBD1	.	TRBJ1-4	CASGFLTGGSHEKLFF	TGTGCTAGTGGTTTTCTGACAGGGGGCTCGCATGAAAAACTGTTTTTT
TRBV12-5	TRBD1	few	TRBJ1-4	CASGLVSGTGWEKLFF	TGTGCTAGTGGTTTGGTTAGCGGGACAGGGTGGGAAAAACTGTTTTTT
TRBV6-1	.	.	TRBJ1-6	CASSEGGSFRPPLHF	TGTGCCAGCAGTGAAGGGGGCAGCTTTAGACCACCCCTCCACTTT
TRBV6-6	.	.	TRBJ2-3	CAGGGRTDTQYF	TGTGCCGGGGGGGGGCGAACAGATACGCAGTATTTT
TRBV11-3	.	.	TRBJ2-5	CASLLRELSETQYF	TGTGCCAGCCTCCTGAGGGAGTTGAGCGAGACCCAGTACTTC
TRBV27	.	.	TRBJ1-4	CASSLSTYEKLFF	TGTGCCAGCAGTTTATCCACTTATGAAAAACTGTTTTTT